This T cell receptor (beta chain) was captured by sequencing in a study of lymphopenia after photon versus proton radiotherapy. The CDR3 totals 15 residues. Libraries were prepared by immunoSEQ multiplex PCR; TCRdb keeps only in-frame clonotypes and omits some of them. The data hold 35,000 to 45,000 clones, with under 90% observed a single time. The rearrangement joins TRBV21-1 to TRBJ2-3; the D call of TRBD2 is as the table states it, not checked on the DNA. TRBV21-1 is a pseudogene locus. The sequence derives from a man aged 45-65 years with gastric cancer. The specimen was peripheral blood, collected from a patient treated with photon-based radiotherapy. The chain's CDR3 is CASSKSSGSTDTQYF. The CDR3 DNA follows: TGTGCCAGCAGCAAGTCTAGCGGGAGCACAGATACGCAGTATTTT.